The clone carrying this T cell receptor beta chain was detected many times. Its antigen is not known. V shed 5 bases, J shed 4 bases, and the junction held 4 bases outside the gene matches. The CDR3 has 13 amino acids. CDR1 SEHNR and CDR2 FQNEAQ come from the germline V gene (reference sequence). This sample is part of a study of blood T cells in healthy people across ages. Overall study results and limits: Older individuals had lower TCR beta diversity per million T cells (the decline was roughly linear). As naive T cell percentage varied, TCR beta diversity correlated strongly with it.

Through a sample-barcoded 5' primer and a J-beta primer mix, a second PCR was run for roughly 6 to 12 cycles. Template switching added a 12-random-nucleotide identifier to every cDNA molecule. TCRdb called the 5' RACE reads again in MiXCR, with one record for every CDR3 protein. The sample yields just over 800,000 distinct CDR3 sequences, less than 80% seen once. Investigators took about 10 milliliters of peripheral blood from every donor. Sequencing was performed on blood. The rearrangement links TRBV7-9 to TRBJ1-2, with TRBD1 matching 7 bases. The receptor's source is a man younger than 45 in good health. CDR3 in DNA: TGTGCCAGCAGCCCCGGACAGGCCTATGGCTACACCTTC. This translates into CASSPGQAYGYTF.